This T cell receptor (beta chain) was captured by sequencing in a study of blood T cells in healthy people across ages. Overall study findings and caveats: Unsorted PBMCs blocked a conclusive comparison of naive and antigen-experienced cells.

PCR was performed a second time for about 7 to 12 cycles using a sample-barcoded 5' primer and a J-beta primer mix. A minimum of 2.5 million CDR3-containing paired-end reads was obtained for each sample. One entry per CDR3 protein, called by TCRdb with MiXCR from the 5' RACE reads. Of about 1.4 million distinct CDR3 sequences detected, roughly 64% appear once; the ten largest clones hold over 6.5%. Points on this clonotype: Its antigen remains unidentified.

Germline CDR1 reads MGHRA; CDR2 reads YSYEKL. Trimming removed 3 bases from V and 8 bases from J, with 13 bases in between. The CDR3 is 14 amino acids. Ranging in age from about 6 to 90, the donors were healthy Caucasian individuals from Russia. The sequenced sample consisted of blood. V gene TRBV4-1 combines with J gene TRBJ2-2; D perhaps matches TRBD1 (6 bases). This receptor was identified in a man between 18 and 29 years old in good health. The CDR3 region is CASSQQGIWGELFF. Written as DNA, the CDR3 is TGCGCCAGCAGCCAGCAGGGGATTTGGGGGGAGCTGTTTTTT.